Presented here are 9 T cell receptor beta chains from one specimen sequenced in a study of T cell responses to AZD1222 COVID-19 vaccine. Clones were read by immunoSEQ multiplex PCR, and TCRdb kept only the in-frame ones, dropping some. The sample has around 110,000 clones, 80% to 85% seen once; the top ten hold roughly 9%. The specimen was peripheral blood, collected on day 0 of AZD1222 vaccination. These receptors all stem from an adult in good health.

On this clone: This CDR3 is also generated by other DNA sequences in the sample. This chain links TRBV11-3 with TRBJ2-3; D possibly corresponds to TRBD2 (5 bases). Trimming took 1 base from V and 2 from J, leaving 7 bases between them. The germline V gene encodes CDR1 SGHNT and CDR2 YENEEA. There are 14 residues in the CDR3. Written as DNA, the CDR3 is TGTGCCAGCAGCTTAGGAGGGTCCACAGATACGCAGTATTTT. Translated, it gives CASSLGGSTDTQYF.

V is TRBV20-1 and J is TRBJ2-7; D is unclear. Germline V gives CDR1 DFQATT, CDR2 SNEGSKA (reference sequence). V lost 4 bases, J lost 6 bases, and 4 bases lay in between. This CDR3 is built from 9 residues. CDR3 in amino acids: CSAMSEQYF. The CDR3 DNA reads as TGCAGTGCTATGAGCGAGCAGTACTTC.

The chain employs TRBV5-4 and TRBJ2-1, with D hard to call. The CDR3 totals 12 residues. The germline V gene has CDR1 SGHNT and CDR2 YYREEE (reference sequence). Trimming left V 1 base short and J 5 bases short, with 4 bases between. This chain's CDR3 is CASSLSDNEQFF. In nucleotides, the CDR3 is TGTGCCAGCAGCTTGTCCGACAATGAGCAGTTCTTC.

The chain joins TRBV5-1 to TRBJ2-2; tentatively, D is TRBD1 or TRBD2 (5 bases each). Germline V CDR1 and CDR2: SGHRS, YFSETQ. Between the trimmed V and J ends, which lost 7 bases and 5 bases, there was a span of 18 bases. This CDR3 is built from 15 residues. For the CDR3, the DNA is TGCGCCAGCGCATGGGGGACGGCAGGGACCGGGGAGCTGTTTTTT. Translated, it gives CASAWGTAGTGELFF. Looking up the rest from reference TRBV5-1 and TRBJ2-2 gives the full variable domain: KAGVTQTPRYLIKTRGQQVTLSCSPISGHRSVSWYQQTPGQGLQFLFEYFSETQRNKGNFPGRFSGRQFSNSRSEMNVSTLELGDSALYLCASAWGTAGTGELFFGEGSRLTVL.

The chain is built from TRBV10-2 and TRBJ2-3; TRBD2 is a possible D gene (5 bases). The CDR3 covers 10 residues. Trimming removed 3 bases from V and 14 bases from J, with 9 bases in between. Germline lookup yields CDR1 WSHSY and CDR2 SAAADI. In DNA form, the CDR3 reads TGCGCCAGCAGTGAAGGACTGCTGTATTTT. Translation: CASSEGLLYF.

CDR3 bases: TGTGCCAGCAGCTTCTCCATTCGGGGAGACACTGAAGCTTTCTTT. It translates to CASSFSIRGDTEAFF. V gene TRBV5-6 combines with J gene TRBJ1-1; no clear D gene. There are 15 residues in the CDR3. The V end lost 2 bases, the J end lost 3 bases, and 14 bases lay between the germline ends. Per the germline V gene, CDR1 is SGHDT and CDR2 is YYEEEE.

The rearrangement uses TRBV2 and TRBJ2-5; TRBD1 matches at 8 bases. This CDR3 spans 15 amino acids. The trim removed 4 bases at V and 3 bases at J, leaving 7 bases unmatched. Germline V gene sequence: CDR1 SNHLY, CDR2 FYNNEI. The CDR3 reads CASSGGVTGEETQYF. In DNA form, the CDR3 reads TGTGCCAGCAGTGGAGGAGTGACAGGGGAAGAGACCCAGTACTTC.

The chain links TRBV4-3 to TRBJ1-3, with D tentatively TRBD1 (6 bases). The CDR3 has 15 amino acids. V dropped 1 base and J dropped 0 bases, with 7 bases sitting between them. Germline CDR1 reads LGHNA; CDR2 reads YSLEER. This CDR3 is CASSQGRGSGNTIYF. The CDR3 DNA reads TGCGCCAGCAGCCAAGGCAGGGGCTCTGGAAACACCATATATTTT.

The chain's CDR3 is CATSEWGGPPHTPYEQYF. In DNA form, the CDR3 reads TGTGCCACCAGTGAATGGGGGGGTCCCCCACACACTCCCTACGAGCAGTACTTC. The gene calls are TRBV24-1 and TRBJ2-7, with TRBD2 matching 7 bases. Germline CDR1 KGHDR, CDR2 SFDVKD. V lost 4 bases and J lost 2; bases outside the gene matches: 16. This CDR3 comprises 18 residues.